The 28 T cell receptor beta chains given below trace back to one sample, sequenced in a study of T cell repertoires in cytomegalovirus infection. TCRdb analysed the reads with MiXCR anew, one entry per CDR3 protein. The table includes under 300,000 distinct CDR3 sequences, around an eighth detected once. Sequences were obtained from PBMCs. These receptors all stem from a human donor in good health (CMV status not recorded). Some clones in this sample may be carry-over from other donors' samples.

V is TRBV5-1 and J is TRBJ2-5; 9 positions agree with TRBD2. V trimming: 6 bases; J trimming: 2 bases; junction bases outside the gene matches: 11. From germline, CDR1 is SGHRS and CDR2 YFSETQ. The CDR3 loop spans 16 amino acids. This chain's CDR3 is CASKTSGGGFQETQYF. Written as DNA, the CDR3 is TGCGCCAGCAAGACTAGCGGAGGGGGCTTTCAAGAGACCCAGTACTTC.

CDR3 sequence (DNA): TGTGCCACCAGTGATTTGGCGGATGGCTACACCTTC. This codes for CATSDLADGYTF. The rearrangement joins TRBV24-1 to TRBJ1-2, with D unclear. Deletions cut 0 bases from V and 6 bases from J, with 4 bases between. This CDR3 has 12 residues. Germline V gene lookup returns CDR1 KGHDR and CDR2 SFDVKD.

This clonotype was seen a handful of times. The chain links TRBV20-1 to TRBJ2-7; perhaps TRBD1 as D (5 bases). CDR3 size: 15 residues. Germline V gene sequence: CDR1 DFQATT, CDR2 SNEGSKA (reference sequence). The V end lost 7 bases, the J end lost 4 bases, and 23 bases lay between the germline ends. As DNA, the CDR3 is TGCAGTGTATCTAAGGGGATCCAAGACCTGTACGAGCAGTACTTC. Translating it yields CSVSKGIQDLYEQYF.

The rearrangement uses TRBV6-5 and TRBJ2-1; no firm D call. This CDR3 is built from 14 residues. From germline, CDR1 is MNHEY and CDR2 SVGAGI. Trimming shortened V by 6 bases and J by 9 bases, and 18 bases separated the two germline ends. CDR3 DNA sequence: TGTGCCAGCAGCACACCTGGGGTATTAGGTGAGCAGTTCTTC. This gives the protein CASSTPGVLGEQFF.

Ten or more counts support this clonotype. This chain links TRBV7-2 with TRBJ1-4; possible D gene TRBD1, 6 bases. V gave up 5 bases and J gave up 10 bases, with 17 bases separating them. Germline V gives CDR1 SGHTA, CDR2 FQGNSA. The CDR3 covers 14 residues. The CDR3 DNA follows: TGTGCCAGCAGCACGGGACAAGACGGTTCAAAACTGTTTTTT. Its protein is CASSTGQDGSKLFF.

This rearrangement joins TRBV20-1 to TRBJ1-2, with D hard to call. The CDR3 totals 12 residues. The germline V and J ends were trimmed by 5 bases and 2 bases, with 9 bases remaining between them. From germline, CDR1 is DFQATT and CDR2 SNEGSKA (reference sequence). As DNA, the CDR3 is TGCAGTGCTCGAATTCAAAACTATGGCTACACCTTC. This encodes CSARIQNYGYTF.

Ten or more counts support this clonotype. The chain has TRBV7-6 and TRBJ2-3; the D is unclear. Germline CDR1 and CDR2: SGHVS and FNYEAQ. V was clipped by 5 bases and J by 4 bases, with 10 bases between them. The CDR3 spans 13 residues. The CDR3 reads CASSPNYADTQYF. The CDR3 region has the DNA TGTGCCAGCAGCCCCAACTACGCAGATACGCAGTATTTT.

This clonotype was recorded at least ten times. The rearrangement joins TRBV7-3 to TRBJ2-1; perhaps TRBD1 as D (5 bases). V shed 0 bases and J shed 2 bases, with 8 bases lying between them. Germline-derived CDR1 and CDR2 are SGHTA and FQGTGA. This CDR3 has 15 amino acids. This CDR3 is CASSLTPDTYNEQFF. CDR3 DNA sequence: TGTGCCAGCAGCTTAACTCCGGACACCTACAATGAGCAGTTCTTC.

This clonotype turned up a few times. The V call is TRBV2, the J call TRBJ2-4; 10 nucleotides line up with TRBD2. V was pared by 6 bases and J by 3 bases, with 5 bases of the junction left unmatched. Germline CDR1 SNHLY, CDR2 FYNNEI. The CDR3 is 15 amino acids. This chain's CDR3 is CASRARTSGKNIQYF. DNA for the CDR3: TGTGCCAGCAGAGCCCGGACTAGCGGCAAAAACATTCAGTACTTC.

The V call is TRBV19, the J call TRBJ1-3, with 11 bases matching TRBD1. Germline V lookup: CDR1 LNHDA, CDR2 SQIVND (reference sequence). Trimming at V came to 3 bases and at J to 0 bases, leaving 1 base not matched to a gene. This CDR3 comprises 16 residues. The CDR3 loop is CASSIGTGGSGNTIYF. The CDR3, as DNA: TGTGCCAGTAGTATCGGGACAGGGGGCTCTGGAAACACCATATATTTT.

The chain combines TRBV29-1 with TRBJ1-2; D is perhaps TRBD1 (5 bases). The CDR3 totals 13 residues. V dropped 5 bases and J dropped 4 bases, with 14 bases sitting between them. Per germline, CDR1 SQVTM and CDR2 ANQGSEA. CDR3 coding DNA: TGCAGCGTTCCCGCGACAGATTTCTATGGCTACACCTTC. It is translated as CSVPATDFYGYTF.

This clonotype was observed many times. V and J are TRBV28 and TRBJ2-1, with TRBD2 as a possible D gene (6 bases). This CDR3 contains 13 residues. V was cut by 6 bases and J by 14 bases, with 20 bases left in between. Per germline, CDR1 MDHEN and CDR2 SYDVKM. The CDR3 DNA follows: TGTGCCAGCAGCCCATTAGCGGAGGAGAAGGAGTTCTTC. It translates to CASSPLAEEKEFF.

V gene TRBV19 combines with J gene TRBJ2-2; TRBD1 agrees at 9 bases. The CDR3 runs to 17 residues. CDR1 and CDR2 from the germline V gene are LNHDA and SQIVND (reference sequence). The ends lost 4 bases at V and 5 bases at J; junction bases unmatched: 11. As DNA, the CDR3 is TGTGCCAGTAGTAGGGTTACTGGGACAGGGACAACCGGGGAGCTGTTTTTT. Protein: CASSRVTGTGTTGELFF.

The rearrangement joins TRBV30 to TRBJ2-7; TRBD1 agrees at 9 bases. CDR1 is GTSNPN and CDR2 is SVGIG in the germline V gene (reference sequence). This CDR3 spans 14 amino acids. V shed 4 bases and J 1 base; nucleotides not matched to a gene: 5. In DNA, the CDR3 is TGTGCCTGGAACTGGGGGACAGGGTCCTACGAGCAGTACTTC. This gives the protein CAWNWGTGSYEQYF.

Ten or more counts support this clonotype. The rearrangement uses TRBV7-2 and TRBJ1-6; TRBD1 might be the D (6 bases). CDR1 is SGHTA and CDR2 is FQGNSA in the germline V gene. The germline V and J ends were trimmed by 5 bases and 7 bases, with 12 bases remaining between them. This CDR3 region has 14 residues. In nucleotides, the CDR3 is TGTGCCAGCAGCGCCTTACAGGGAAATTCACCCCTCCACTTT. Protein product: CASSALQGNSPLHF.

This clonotype was found many times. The chain recombines TRBV12-3 or TRBV12-4 with TRBJ2-3, with 8 bases lining up with TRBD2. This CDR3 has 14 residues. With V trimmed by 5 bases and J by 4 bases, 5 bases remained unmatched. The CDR3 region has the DNA TGTGCCAGCAGTGCCACTAGCGGCTCAGATACGCAGTATTTT. It is translated as CASSATSGSDTQYF.

This sequence joins TRBV20-1 and TRBJ2-1; weak D call: TRBD1 (5 bases). Per the germline V gene, CDR1 is DFQATT and CDR2 is SNEGSKA (reference sequence). V was shortened by 4 bases and J by 7 bases, with 20 bases between the two germline ends. The CDR3 sequence is 15 residues long. The DNA for the CDR3 is TGCAGTGCTACCCGTCTCCAGGGAATCCCTAATGAGCAGTTCTTC. Translated, it gives CSATRLQGIPNEQFF.

This clonotype showed up many times. CDR3 sequence (DNA): TGTGCCAGCAGCTTAGGGAGCGGGAGTGGTTACGAGCAGTACTTC. Protein: CASSLGSGSGYEQYF. The rearrangement uses TRBV7-2 and TRBJ2-7, with 8 positions matching TRBD2. Germline trimming cut 1 base from V and 4 bases from J; bases unmatched to any gene: 6. This CDR3 comprises 15 residues. Germline V lookup: CDR1 SGHTA, CDR2 FQGNSA.

This clonotype was detected ten times or more. The V and J genes are TRBV12-3 or TRBV12-4 and TRBJ2-7; 14 bases agree with TRBD2. V trimming: 3 bases; J trimming: 7 bases; junction bases outside the gene matches: 2. This CDR3 region has 14 residues. The CDR3, as DNA: TGTGCCAGCAGTTTTGGACTAGCGGGAGGTGAGCAGTACTTC. It encodes CASSFGLAGGEQYF.

The rearrangement links TRBV28 to TRBJ2-1; 10 bases align to TRBD2. CDR1 is MDHEN, CDR2 SYDVKM, per germline. This CDR3 comprises 16 residues. After removal of 5 bases from V and 7 bases from J, the junction contained 11 bases not matched to a gene. This CDR3 reads CASSPSGRVSENEQFF. The CDR3 nucleotides are TGTGCCAGCAGTCCCAGCGGGAGGGTATCCGAGAATGAGCAGTTCTTC.

Only a few counts were recorded for this clonotype. This sequence joins TRBV28 and TRBJ2-5; D perhaps matches TRBD1 (5 bases). CDR3 length equals 14 residues. Germline values: CDR1 MDHEN, CDR2 SYDVKM. V lost 8 bases and J lost 2, with 15 bases in between. This CDR3 reads CASRRVGDQETQYF. DNA of the CDR3: TGTGCCAGCCGACGTGTAGGGGATCAAGAGACCCAGTACTTC.

This sequence joins TRBV25-1 and TRBJ2-2; D is unresolved. Trimming took 1 base from V and 6 from J, leaving 9 bases between them. The CDR3 is 14 residues long. In germline, CDR1 is MGHDK, CDR2 SYGVNS. The CDR3 reads CASSELSVAGELFF. The CDR3 bases are TGTGCCAGCAGTGAATTAAGCGTAGCCGGGGAGCTGTTTTTT.

There are many counts of this clonotype. The CDR3 region is CASRQGVSGANVLTF. The CDR3 DNA follows: TGTGCCAGCAGACAGGGCGTCTCTGGGGCCAACGTCCTGACTTTC. This chain connects TRBV7-3 to TRBJ2-6; D possibly corresponds to TRBD1 (6 bases). The CDR3 has 15 amino acids. CDR1 and CDR2 from the germline V gene are SGHTA and FQGTGA. Trimming cost V 6 bases and J 0 bases, with 9 bases left between them.

V and J are TRBV5-6 and TRBJ1-1; D is uncertain. This CDR3 has 14 residues. Trimming stripped 3 bases from V and 1 base from J, with 10 bases between. The germline V gene has CDR1 SGHDT and CDR2 YYEEEE. CDR3 nucleotide sequence: TGTGCCAGCAGCTACGGGTCGACGAACACTGAAGCTTTCTTT. Amino acid sequence: CASSYGSTNTEAFF.

This clonotype came up many times. The chain couples TRBV14 to TRBJ1-6; no definite D call. Deletions cut 0 bases from V and 10 bases from J, with 13 bases between. Germline V gene lookup returns CDR1 SGHDN and CDR2 FVKESK. The CDR3 length is 15 residues. CDR3 amino acids: CASSQEGWRFSPLHF. The DNA of the CDR3 is TGTGCCAGCAGCCAAGAGGGGTGGAGATTCTCACCCCTCCACTTT. Looking up the rest from reference TRBV14 and TRBJ1-6 gives the full variable domain: EAGVTQFPSHSVIEKGQTVTLRCDPISGHDNLYWYRRVMGKEIKFLLHFVKESKQDESGMPNNRFLAERTGGTYSTLKVQPAELEDSGVYFCASSQEGWRFSPLHFGNGTRLTVT.

Only a few counts were recorded for this clonotype. The chain uses TRBV7-2 and TRBJ1-1; a weak D match, TRBD1 (5 bases). This CDR3 spans 15 amino acids. V was shortened by 5 bases and J by 3 bases, with 16 bases between the two germline ends. Germline values: CDR1 SGHTA, CDR2 FQGNSA. CDR3: CASSPLGGMDTEAFF. For the CDR3, the DNA is TGTGCCAGCAGCCCCCTGGGGGGGATGGACACTGAAGCTTTCTTT.

In its sample, this clonotype was seen many times. The chain joins TRBV12-3 or TRBV12-4 to TRBJ2-7, with 9 bases lining up with TRBD2. Germline trimming cut 1 base from V and 7 bases from J; bases unmatched to any gene: 8. The CDR3 contains 15 residues. The CDR3 bases are TGTGCCAGCAGTTTAGGAGTAGCGGGAGTGGAAGAGCAGTACTTC. Amino acid sequence: CASSLGVAGVEEQYF.

This clonotype was observed a handful of times. This sequence joins TRBV19 and TRBJ1-1; maybe TRBD1 (5 bases). Germline CDR1 reads LNHDA; CDR2 reads SQIVND (reference sequence). The CDR3 contains 12 residues. Trimming cost V 10 bases and J 4 bases, with 13 bases left between them. CDR3 residues: CATSMRGTEAFF. The CDR3 region has the DNA TGTGCCACCTCGATGAGGGGCACTGAAGCTTTCTTT.